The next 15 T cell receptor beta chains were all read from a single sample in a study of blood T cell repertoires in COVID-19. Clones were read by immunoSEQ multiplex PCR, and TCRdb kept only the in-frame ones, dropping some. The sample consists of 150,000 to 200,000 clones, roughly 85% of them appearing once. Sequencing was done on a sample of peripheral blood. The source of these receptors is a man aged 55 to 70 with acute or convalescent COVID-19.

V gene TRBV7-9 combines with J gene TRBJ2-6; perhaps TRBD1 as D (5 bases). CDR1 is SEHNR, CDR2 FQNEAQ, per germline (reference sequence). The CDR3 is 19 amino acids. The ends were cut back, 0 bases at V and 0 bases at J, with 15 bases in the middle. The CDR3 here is CASSLARGSRSSGANVLTF. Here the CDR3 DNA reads TGTGCCAGCAGCTTAGCAAGGGGTTCAAGAAGCTCTGGGGCCAACGTCCTGACTTTC.

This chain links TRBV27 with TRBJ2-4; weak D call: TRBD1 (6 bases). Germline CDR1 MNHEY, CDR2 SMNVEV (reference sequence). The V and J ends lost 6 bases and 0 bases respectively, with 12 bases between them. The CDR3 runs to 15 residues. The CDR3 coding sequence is TGTGCCAGCAGCTCCGGACAGATAGCCAAAAACATTCAGTACTTC. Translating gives CASSSGQIAKNIQYF.

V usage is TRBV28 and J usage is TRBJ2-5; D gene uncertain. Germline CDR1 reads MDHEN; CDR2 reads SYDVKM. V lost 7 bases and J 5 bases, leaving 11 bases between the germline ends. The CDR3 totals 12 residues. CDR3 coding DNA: TGTGCCAGCATTTCCGCGCGGGAGACCCAGTACTTC. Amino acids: CASISARETQYF.

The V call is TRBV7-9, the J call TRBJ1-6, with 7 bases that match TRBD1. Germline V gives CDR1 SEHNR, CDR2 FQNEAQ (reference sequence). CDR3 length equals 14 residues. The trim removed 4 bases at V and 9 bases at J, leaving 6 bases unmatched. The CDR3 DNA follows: TGTGCCAGCAGCTCCGACAGGGCGGGTTCACCCCTCCACTTT. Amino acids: CASSSDRAGSPLHF.

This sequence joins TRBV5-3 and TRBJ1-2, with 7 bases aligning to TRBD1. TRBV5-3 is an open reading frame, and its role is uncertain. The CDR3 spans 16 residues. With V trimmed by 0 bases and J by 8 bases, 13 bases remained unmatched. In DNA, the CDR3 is TGTGCCAGAAGCTTGGTCCAGACAGGGCTCCCGGGAGGCTACACCTTC. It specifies CARSLVQTGLPGGYTF.

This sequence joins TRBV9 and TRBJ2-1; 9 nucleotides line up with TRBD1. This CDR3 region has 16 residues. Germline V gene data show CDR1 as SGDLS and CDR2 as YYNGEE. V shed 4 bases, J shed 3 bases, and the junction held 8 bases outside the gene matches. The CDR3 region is CASSLTGTGFYNEQFF. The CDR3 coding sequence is TGTGCCAGCAGCCTCACCGGGACAGGGTTCTACAATGAGCAGTTCTTC.

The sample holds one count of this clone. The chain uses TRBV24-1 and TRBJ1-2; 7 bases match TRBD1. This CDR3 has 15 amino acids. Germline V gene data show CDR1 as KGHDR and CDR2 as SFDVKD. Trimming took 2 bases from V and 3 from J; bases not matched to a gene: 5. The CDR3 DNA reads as TGTGCCACCAGTGATTCTTCCGGGACAGACTATGGCTACACCTTC. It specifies CATSDSSGTDYGYTF.

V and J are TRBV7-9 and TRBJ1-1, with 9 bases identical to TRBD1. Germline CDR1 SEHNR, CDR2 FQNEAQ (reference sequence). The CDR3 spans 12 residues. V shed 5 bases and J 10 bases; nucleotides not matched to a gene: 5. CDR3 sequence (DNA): TGTGCCAGCAGCCCCTTGACAGGGGGAGCTTTCTTT. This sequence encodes CASSPLTGGAFF.

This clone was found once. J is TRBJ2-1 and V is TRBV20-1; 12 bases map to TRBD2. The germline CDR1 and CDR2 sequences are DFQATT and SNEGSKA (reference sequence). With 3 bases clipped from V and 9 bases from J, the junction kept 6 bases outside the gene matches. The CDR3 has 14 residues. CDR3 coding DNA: TGCAGTGCTAGTCTAGCGGGAGGGCCCGGTGAGCAGTTCTTC. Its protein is CSASLAGGPGEQFF.

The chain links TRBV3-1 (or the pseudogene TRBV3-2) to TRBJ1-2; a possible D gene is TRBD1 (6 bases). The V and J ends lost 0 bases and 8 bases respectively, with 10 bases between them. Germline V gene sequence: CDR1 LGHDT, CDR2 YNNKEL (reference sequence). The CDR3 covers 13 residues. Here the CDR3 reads CASSQEGARGYTF. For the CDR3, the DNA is TGTGCCAGCAGCCAAGAGGGGGCGCGAGGCTACACCTTC.

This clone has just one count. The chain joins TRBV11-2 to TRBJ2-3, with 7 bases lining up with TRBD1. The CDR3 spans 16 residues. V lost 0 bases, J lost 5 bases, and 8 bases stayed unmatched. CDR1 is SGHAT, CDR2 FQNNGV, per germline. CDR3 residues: CASSLDLWQGVDTQYF. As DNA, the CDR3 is TGTGCCAGCAGCTTAGATTTATGGCAGGGGGTAGATACGCAGTATTTT.

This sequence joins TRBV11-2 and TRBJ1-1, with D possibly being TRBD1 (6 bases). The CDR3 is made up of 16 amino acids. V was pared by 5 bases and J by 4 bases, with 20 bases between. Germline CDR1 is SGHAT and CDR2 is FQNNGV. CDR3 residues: CASSLVLQGRGTEAFF. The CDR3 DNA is TGTGCCAGCAGCCTAGTACTACAGGGAAGGGGCACTGAAGCTTTCTTT.

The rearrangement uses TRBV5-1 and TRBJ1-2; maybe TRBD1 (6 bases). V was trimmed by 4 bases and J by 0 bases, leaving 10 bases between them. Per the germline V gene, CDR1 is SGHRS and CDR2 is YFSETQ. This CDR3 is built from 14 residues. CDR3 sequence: CASSPQGPNYGYTF. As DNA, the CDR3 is TGCGCCAGCAGCCCGCAGGGGCCTAACTATGGCTACACCTTC.

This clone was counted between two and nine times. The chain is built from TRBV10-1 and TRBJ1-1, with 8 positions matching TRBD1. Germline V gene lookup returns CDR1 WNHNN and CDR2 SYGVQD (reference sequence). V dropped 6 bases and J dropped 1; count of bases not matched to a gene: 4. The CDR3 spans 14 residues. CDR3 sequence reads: CASSVGQGNTEAFF. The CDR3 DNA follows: TGCGCCAGCAGCGTAGGACAGGGGAACACTGAAGCTTTCTTT.

The chain's CDR3 is CAWSVSTGGTEAFF. The DNA of the CDR3 is TGTGCCTGGAGTGTTTCCACAGGGGGCACTGAAGCTTTCTTT. The rearrangement joins TRBV30 to TRBJ1-1; 8 bases match TRBD1. Trimming cost V 0 bases and J 4 bases; bases outside gene matches: 4. This CDR3 is built from 14 residues. The germline V gene encodes CDR1 GTSNPN and CDR2 SVGIG (reference sequence).